This TCR beta chain was captured by sequencing in a study of T cell repertoires in cytomegalovirus infection (dated by TCRdb to about 2019). About the investigation overall: Because public TCR beta signatures pointed to carriage of CMV infection together with the matching HLA type, the HLA type of each donor mattered for the analysis.

Overall study results and their limits: In both this cohort and an independent cohort of more than 350 donors, the cumulative frequency of public TCR beta family members distinguished carriers of CMV infection plus the relevant HLA type. The ex vivo response was dominated by HLA-C-restricted CMV-specific TCR beta clonotypes, and the single most frequent clonotype in two of eight donors was supplied by these HLA-C-restricted clonotypes.

The instrument was an Illumina HiSeq 1500. In-frame beta chains were kept once TCRdb had trimmed the public reads at Q25 with fastp and called clones with MiXCR. Rows with a matching CDR3 protein are joined into one entry that keeps the most common DNA and genes. This sample gives under 150,000 distinct CDR3 sequences in total; 7% to 9.5% of them show up just once. Of the sample, roughly a tenth is held by the ten largest clones. About this clonotype itself: Its target antigen remains unknown. No much larger clone exists at a distance of one base, and base qualities are not known.

The CDR3 runs 16 residues from the cysteine to the phenylalanine. Of all the DNA, just the CDR3 is kept, 48 bases in frame from base 1. Via the germline V gene (reference sequence), CDR1 is LNHDA and CDR2 SQIVND. V ends up 7 bases short and J 4 bases short, with an unmatched junction base count of 10. The TCR was taken from a human donor in good health (CMV status not recorded). Some clones in this sample may be carry-over from other donors' samples. The sample taken for sequencing was PBMCs. The rearrangement joined TRBV19 to TRBJ1-5, with TRBD1 matching 10 junction bases. The DNA sequence is as follows: TGTGCCAGTACCCAGCCGGGACAGGGGTGGAATCAGCCCCAGCATTTT. Translation gives CASTQPGQGWNQPQHF.